This is a list of T cell receptor beta chains from one sample in a study of blood T cells in healthy people across ages. TCRdb ran MiXCR on the 5' RACE reads and lists one entry per CDR3 protein. Altogether around 1.7 million distinct CDR3 sequences are present, 28% being singletons, with the ten largest covering 7.7%. The material sequenced was blood. These receptors were taken from a woman aged 25-40 years in good health. Each CDR3 is given without its conserved first and last residue. Fields, in order: V gene, CDR3 protein.

v_gene: TRBV5-1
CDR3aa: ASSRTPGGSQETQY

v_gene: TRBV20-1
CDR3aa: SARLGTGWVPEAF

v_gene: TRBV7-2
CDR3aa: ASSLDPTRSVEQF

v_gene: TRBV9
CDR3aa: ASILNNPGYNEQF

v_gene: TRBV5-1
CDR3aa: ASSSGTGNTEQY

v_gene: TRBV15
CDR3aa: AAQRSSGANVLT

v_gene: TRBV6-5
CDR3aa: ASSPNRDDGYT

v_gene: TRBV29-1
CDR3aa: SVGGLSEQY

v_gene: TRBV7-2
CDR3aa: ASSLEGAVNDKLF

v_gene: TRBV4-3
CDR3aa: ANSGKGDGYNEQF

v_gene: TRBV5-1
CDR3aa: ASSIDGQGGQPQH

v_gene: TRBV27
CDR3aa: ASSLAGPEGETQY

v_gene: TRBV7-2
CDR3aa: ASSKDRQQLYT

v_gene: TRBV20-1
CDR3aa: SAQGAAYNEQF

v_gene: TRBV5-5
CDR3aa: ASSLDWLAHEQY

v_gene: TRBV5-1
CDR3aa: ASSLVVVGSYEQY

v_gene: TRBV2
CDR3aa: ASSEQGGDYGYT

v_gene: TRBV7-8
CDR3aa: ASSLGQVLGANVLT

v_gene: TRBV9
CDR3aa: ASSGDSPIGYT

v_gene: TRBV25-1
CDR3aa: ASSDPGGIETQY